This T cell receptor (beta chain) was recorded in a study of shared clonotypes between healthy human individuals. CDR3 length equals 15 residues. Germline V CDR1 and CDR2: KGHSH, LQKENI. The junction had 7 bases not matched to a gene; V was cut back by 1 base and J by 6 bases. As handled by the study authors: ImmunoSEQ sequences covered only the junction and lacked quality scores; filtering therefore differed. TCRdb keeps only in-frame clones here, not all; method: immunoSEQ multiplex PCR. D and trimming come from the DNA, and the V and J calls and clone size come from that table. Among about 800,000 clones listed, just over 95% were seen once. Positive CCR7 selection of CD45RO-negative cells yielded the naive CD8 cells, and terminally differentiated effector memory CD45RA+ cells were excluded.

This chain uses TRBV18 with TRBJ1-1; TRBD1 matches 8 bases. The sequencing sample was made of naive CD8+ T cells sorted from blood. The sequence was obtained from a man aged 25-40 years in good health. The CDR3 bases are TGTGCCAGCTCACCACGGGACAGGACCCTCGCTGAAGCTTTCTTT. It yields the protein CASSPRDRTLAEAFF. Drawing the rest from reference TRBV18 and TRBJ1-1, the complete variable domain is NAGVMQNPRHLVRRRGQEARLRCSPMKGHSHVYWYRQLPEEGLKFMVYLQKENIIDESGMPKERFSAEFPKEGPSILRIQQVVRGDSAAYFCASSPRDRTLAEAFFGQGTRLTVV.